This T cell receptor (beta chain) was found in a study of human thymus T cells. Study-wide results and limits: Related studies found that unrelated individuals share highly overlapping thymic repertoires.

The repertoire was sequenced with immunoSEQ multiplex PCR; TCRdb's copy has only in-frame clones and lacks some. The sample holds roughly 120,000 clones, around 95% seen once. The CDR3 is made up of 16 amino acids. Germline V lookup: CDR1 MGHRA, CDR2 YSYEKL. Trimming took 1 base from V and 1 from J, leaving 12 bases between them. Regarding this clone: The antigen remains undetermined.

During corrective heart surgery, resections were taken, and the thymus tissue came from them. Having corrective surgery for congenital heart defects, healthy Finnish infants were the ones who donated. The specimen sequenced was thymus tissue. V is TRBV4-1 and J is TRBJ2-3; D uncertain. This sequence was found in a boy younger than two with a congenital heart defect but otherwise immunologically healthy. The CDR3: CASSQVVAYGTDTQYF. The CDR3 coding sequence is TGCGCCAGCAGCCAAGTTGTAGCCTATGGCACAGATACGCAGTATTTT.